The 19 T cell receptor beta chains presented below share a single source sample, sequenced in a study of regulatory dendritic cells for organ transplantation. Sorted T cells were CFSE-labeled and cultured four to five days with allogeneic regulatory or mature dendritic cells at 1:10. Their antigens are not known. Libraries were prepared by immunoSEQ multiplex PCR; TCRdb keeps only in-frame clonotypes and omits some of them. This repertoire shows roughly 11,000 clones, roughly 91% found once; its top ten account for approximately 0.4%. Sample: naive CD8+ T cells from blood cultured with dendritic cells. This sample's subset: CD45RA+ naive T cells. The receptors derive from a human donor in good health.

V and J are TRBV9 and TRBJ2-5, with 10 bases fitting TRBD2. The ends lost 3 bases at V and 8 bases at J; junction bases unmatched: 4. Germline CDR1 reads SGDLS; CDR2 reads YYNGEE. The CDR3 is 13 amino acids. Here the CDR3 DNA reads TGTGCCAGCAGCGAGGGACTAGCGCCCACCCAGTACTTC. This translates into CASSEGLAPTQYF.

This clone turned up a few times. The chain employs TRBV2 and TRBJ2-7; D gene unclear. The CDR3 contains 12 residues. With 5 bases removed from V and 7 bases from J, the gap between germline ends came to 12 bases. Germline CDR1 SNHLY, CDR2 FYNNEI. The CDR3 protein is CASSTASWEQYF. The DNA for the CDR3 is TGTGCCAGCAGTACAGCGTCTTGGGAGCAGTACTTC.

The CDR3 nucleotides are TGTGCCAGCAGCTTTGAAAGTAGTACTAGCGGCTTTTACAATGAGCAGTTCTTC. Encoded protein: CASSFESSTSGFYNEQFF. The chain recombines TRBV4-2 with TRBJ2-1, with 8 nucleotides matching TRBD2. This CDR3 is 18 amino acids long. V shed 5 bases, J shed 4 bases, and the junction held 16 bases outside the gene matches. Germline values: CDR1 LGHNA, CDR2 YNFKEQ.

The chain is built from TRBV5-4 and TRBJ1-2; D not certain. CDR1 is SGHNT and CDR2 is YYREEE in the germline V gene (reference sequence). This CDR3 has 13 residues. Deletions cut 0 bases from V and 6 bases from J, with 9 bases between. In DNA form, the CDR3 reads TGTGCCAGCAGCTTGGCCCCGGAGGATGGCTACACCTTC. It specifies CASSLAPEDGYTF.

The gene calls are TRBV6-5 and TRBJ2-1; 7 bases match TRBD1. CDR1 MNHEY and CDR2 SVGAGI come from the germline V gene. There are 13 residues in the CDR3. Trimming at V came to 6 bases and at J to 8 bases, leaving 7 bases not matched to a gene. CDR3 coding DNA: TGTGCCAGCAGCTATGGACAGGCCCATGAGCAGTTCTTC. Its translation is CASSYGQAHEQFF.

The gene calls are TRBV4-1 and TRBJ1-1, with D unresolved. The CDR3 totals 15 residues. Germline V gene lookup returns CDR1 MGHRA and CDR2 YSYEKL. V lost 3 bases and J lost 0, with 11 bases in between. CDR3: CASSQAIQLNTEAFF. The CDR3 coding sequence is TGCGCCAGCAGCCAGGCGATACAGTTGAACACTGAAGCTTTCTTT.

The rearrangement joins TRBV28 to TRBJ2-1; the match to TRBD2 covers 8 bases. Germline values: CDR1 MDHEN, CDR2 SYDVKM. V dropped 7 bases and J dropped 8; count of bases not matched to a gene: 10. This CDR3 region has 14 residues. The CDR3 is CASTFFGGAYEQFF. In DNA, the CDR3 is TGTGCCAGCACGTTCTTCGGGGGGGCGTATGAGCAGTTCTTC.

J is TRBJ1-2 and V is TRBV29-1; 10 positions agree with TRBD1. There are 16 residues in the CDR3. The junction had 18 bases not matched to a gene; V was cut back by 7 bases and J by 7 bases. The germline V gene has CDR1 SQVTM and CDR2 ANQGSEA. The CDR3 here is CSADLTGTGVSGGYTF. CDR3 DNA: TGCAGCGCCGATTTAACCGGGACAGGGGTTTCGGGTGGCTACACCTTC. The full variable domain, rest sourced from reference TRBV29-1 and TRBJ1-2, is SAVISQKPSRDICQRGTSLTIQCQVDSQVTMMFWYRQQPGQSLTLIATANQGSEATYESGFVIDKFPISRPNLTFSTLTVSNMSPEDSSIYLCSADLTGTGVSGGYTFGSGTRLTVV.

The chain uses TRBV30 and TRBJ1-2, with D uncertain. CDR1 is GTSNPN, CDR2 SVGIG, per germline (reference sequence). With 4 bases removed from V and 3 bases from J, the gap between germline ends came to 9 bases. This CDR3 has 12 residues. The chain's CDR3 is CAWTVADYGYTF. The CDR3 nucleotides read TGTGCCTGGACGGTGGCAGACTATGGCTACACCTTC.

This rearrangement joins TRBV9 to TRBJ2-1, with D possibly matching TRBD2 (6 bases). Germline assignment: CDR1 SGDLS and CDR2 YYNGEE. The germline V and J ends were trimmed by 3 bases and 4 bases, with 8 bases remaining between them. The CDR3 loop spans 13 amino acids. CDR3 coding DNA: TGTGCCAGCAGCGCGGGACTTTACAATGAGCAGTTCTTC. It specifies CASSAGLYNEQFF.

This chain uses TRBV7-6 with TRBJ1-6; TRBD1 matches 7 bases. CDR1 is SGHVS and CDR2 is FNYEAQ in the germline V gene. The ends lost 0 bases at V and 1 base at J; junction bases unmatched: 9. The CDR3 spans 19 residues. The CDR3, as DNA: TGTGCCAGCAGCTTAGCGCTTGGACAGGAGGAGTCCTATAATTCACCCCTCCACTTT. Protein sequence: CASSLALGQEESYNSPLHF. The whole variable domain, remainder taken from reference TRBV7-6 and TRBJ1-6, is GAGVSQSPRYKVTKRGQDVALRCDPISGHVSLYWYRQALGQGPEFLTYFNYEAQQDKSGLPNDRFSAERPEGSISTLTIQRTEQRDSAMYRCASSLALGQEESYNSPLHFGNGTRLTVT.

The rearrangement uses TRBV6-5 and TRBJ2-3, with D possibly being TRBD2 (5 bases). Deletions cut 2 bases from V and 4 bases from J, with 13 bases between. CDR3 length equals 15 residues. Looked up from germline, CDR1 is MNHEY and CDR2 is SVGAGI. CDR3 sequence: CASSYEDHGADTQYF. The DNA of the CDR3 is TGTGCCAGCAGTTACGAAGACCACGGGGCAGATACGCAGTATTTT.

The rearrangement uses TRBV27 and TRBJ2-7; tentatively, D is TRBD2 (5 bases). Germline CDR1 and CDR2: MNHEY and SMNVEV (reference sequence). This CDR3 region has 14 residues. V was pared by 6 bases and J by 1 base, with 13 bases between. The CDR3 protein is CASSLAGDSYEQYF. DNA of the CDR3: TGTGCCAGCAGCCTAGCCGGGGATTCCTACGAGCAGTACTTC.

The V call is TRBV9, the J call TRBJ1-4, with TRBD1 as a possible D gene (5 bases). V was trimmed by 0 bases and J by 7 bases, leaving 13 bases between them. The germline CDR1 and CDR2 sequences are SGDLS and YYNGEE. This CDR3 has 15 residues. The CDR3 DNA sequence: TGTGCCAGCAGCGTAGGGGGCGAAGGGACTGAAAAACTGTTTTTT. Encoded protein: CASSVGGEGTEKLFF.

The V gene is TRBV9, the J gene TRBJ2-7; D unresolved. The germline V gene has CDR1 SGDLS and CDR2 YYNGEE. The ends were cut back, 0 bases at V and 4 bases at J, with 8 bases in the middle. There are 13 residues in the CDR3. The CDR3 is CASSVAMGYEQYF. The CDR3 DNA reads TGTGCCAGCAGCGTAGCCATGGGGTACGAGCAGTACTTC.

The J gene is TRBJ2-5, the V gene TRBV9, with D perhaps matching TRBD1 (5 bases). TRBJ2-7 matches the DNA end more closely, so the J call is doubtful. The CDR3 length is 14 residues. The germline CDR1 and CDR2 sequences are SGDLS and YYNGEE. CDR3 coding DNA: TGTGCCAGCAGCGTAGGGGGCGGCACCTACGAGCAGTACTTC. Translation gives CASSVGGGTYEQYF.

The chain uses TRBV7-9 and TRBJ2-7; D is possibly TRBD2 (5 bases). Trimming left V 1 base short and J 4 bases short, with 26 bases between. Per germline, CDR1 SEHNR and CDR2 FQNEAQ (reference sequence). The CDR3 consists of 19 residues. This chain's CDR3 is CASSLVGGGLPTPSYEQYF. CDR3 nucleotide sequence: TGTGCCAGCAGCTTAGTTGGAGGAGGACTTCCCACGCCGAGTTACGAGCAGTACTTC.

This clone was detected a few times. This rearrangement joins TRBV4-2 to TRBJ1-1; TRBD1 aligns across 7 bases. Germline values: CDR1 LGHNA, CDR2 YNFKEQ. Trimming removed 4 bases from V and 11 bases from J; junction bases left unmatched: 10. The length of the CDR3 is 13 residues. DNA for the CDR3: TGTGCCAGCAGCCCTTCGACAGGGCGGGTGGCTTTCTTT. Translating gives CASSPSTGRVAFF.

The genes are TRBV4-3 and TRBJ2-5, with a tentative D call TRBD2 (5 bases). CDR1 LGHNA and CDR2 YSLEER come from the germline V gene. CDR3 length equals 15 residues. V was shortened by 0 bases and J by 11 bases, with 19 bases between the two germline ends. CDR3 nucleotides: TGCGCCAGCAGCCAAGACATAGGGTATCGGGAAGAGCAGTACTTC. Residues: CASSQDIGYREEQYF.